Below are 32 T cell receptor beta chains sequenced from a single sample in a study of blood T cells in healthy people across ages. A second 7 to 11 cycle PCR used barcoded and J-beta primers. TCRdb reanalysed the 5' RACE reads using MiXCR and keeps one entry per CDR3 protein. The sample lists fewer than 750,000 distinct CDR3 sequences; roughly 48% were seen once. The source material was blood. Source of these receptors: a man older than 75 in good health.

The chain combines TRBV21-1 with TRBJ2-1; the table's TRBD2 call for D was not verified on the DNA. TRBV21-1 is a known pseudogene. The CDR3 loop spans 15 amino acids. The CDR3 DNA is TGTGCCAGCAGCCCCCCTAGCGGGAGTAACAATGAGCAGTTCTTC. It specifies CASSPPSGSNNEQFF.

In its sample, this clonotype was seen once. The chain combines TRBV7-9 with TRBJ2-7, with 11 positions matching TRBD1. Germline CDR1 reads SEHNR; CDR2 reads FQNEAQ (reference sequence). J gave up 6 bases and V 5 bases, and 12 bases lay outside the gene matches. This CDR3 is built from 16 residues. DNA of the CDR3: TGTGCCAGCAGCAGTTTCTTAAGGGGGACAGGGGGCGAGCAGTACTTC. Protein product: CASSSFLRGTGGEQYF.

The table lists this clonotype with a few counts. This rearrangement joins TRBV24-1 to TRBJ2-5; 9 bases are shared with TRBD1. The CDR3 sequence is 16 residues long. Per germline, CDR1 KGHDR and CDR2 SFDVKD. With V trimmed by 1 base and J by 0 bases, 2 bases remained unmatched. The chain's CDR3 is CATSDLRTGDQETQYF. DNA for the CDR3: TGTGCCACCAGTGATTTACGGACAGGGGACCAAGAGACCCAGTACTTC.

Only a few counts were recorded for this clonotype. The chain links TRBV20-1 to TRBJ2-5; no clear D. This CDR3 has 13 amino acids. V was clipped by 7 bases and J by 5 bases, with 17 bases between them. Germline V gene data show CDR1 as DFQATT and CDR2 as SNEGSKA (reference sequence). The CDR3: CSGRWVAAETQYF. The CDR3 DNA is TGCAGTGGCCGATGGGTAGCCGCCGAGACCCAGTACTTC.

The chain recombines TRBV20-1 with TRBJ2-3; 10 nucleotides match TRBD1. This CDR3 spans 16 amino acids. CDR1 is DFQATT, CDR2 SNEGSKA, per germline (reference sequence). V trimming: 2 bases; J trimming: 0 bases; junction bases outside the gene matches: 5. CDR3 bases: TGCAGTGCTAGACCGCGGACAGGGGGTAGCACAGATACGCAGTATTTT. This codes for CSARPRTGGSTDTQYF.

The chain recombines TRBV4-2 with TRBJ1-4; the D gene is possibly TRBD1 (5 bases). This CDR3 is 16 amino acids long. Germline V gives CDR1 LGHNA, CDR2 YNFKEQ. V lost 2 bases and J lost 10, with 20 bases in between. CDR3 region: CASSQLGAVLGPKLFF. CDR3 in DNA: TGTGCCAGCAGCCAACTTGGGGCAGTATTAGGACCAAAACTGTTTTTT.

This sequence joins TRBV7-2 and TRBJ2-5; no reliable D call. The J call may be incorrect, as the DNA end agrees better with TRBJ2-7. The V gene's germline CDR1 is SGHTA and CDR2 FQGNSA. The CDR3 is 14 residues long. The CDR3 DNA reads TGTGCCAGCAGCTTAAAAGGGCCCACCTACGAGCAGTACTTC. Its protein is CASSLKGPTYEQYF.

This clonotype has just one count. Possible read error: a much larger clone is one base away. The V call is TRBV6-6, the J call TRBJ1-4, with 7 bases that match TRBD1. This CDR3 region has 16 residues. In germline, CDR1 is MNHNY, CDR2 SVGAGI (reference sequence). The CDR3 spells CAGSYPGTGEKEKLFF. The CDR3 DNA sequence: TGTGCCGGCAGTTACCCGGGAACAGGGGAGAAGGAAAAACTGTTTTTT.

This clonotype was counted only a few times. This sequence joins TRBV7-2 and TRBJ2-1, with D tentatively TRBD2 (6 bases). The J call is doubtful: the DNA matches TRBJ2-7 better. The germline gives CDR1 SGHTA, CDR2 FQGNSA. The CDR3 sequence is 14 residues long. The CDR3 sequence: CASSQAGSYNEQYF. As DNA, the CDR3 is TGTGCCAGCAGCCAAGCGGGTTCCTACAATGAGCAGTACTTC.

The chain joins TRBV12-3 or TRBV12-4 to TRBJ1-2; no clear D. The CDR3 totals 12 residues. Trimming shortened V by 6 bases and J by 0 bases, and 5 bases separated the two germline ends. The CDR3 region has the DNA TGTGCCAGCAGCCTGTCTAACTATGGCTACACCTTC. Encoded protein: CASSLSNYGYTF.

V is TRBV4-2 and J is TRBJ2-3; D is unresolved. The germline CDR1 and CDR2 sequences are LGHNA and YNFKEQ. V lost 1 base and J lost 1, with 6 bases in between. This CDR3 has 14 residues. CDR3 in amino acids: CASSQAEGTDTQYF. Here the CDR3 DNA reads TGTGCCAGCAGCCAAGCCGAGGGCACAGATACGCAGTATTTT.

This clonotype was detected only a few times. Sequence at one end of the junction differs from germline and may be a read error. The genes are TRBV7-2 and TRBJ2-7; tentatively, D is TRBD1 (6 bases). The DNA end is a closer match to TRBJ2-5, so the J assignment may be wrong. Germline V gene sequence: CDR1 SGHTA, CDR2 FQGNSA. The CDR3 is 14 residues long. CDR3: CVSSLTGSGETQYF. The CDR3 DNA is TGTGTCAGCAGCTTAACAGGGAGTGGAGAGACCCAGTACTTC.

The chain uses TRBV7-2 and TRBJ2-1; the match to TRBD2 covers 7 bases. This CDR3 is built from 12 residues. Germline-derived CDR1 and CDR2 are SGHTA and FQGNSA. With 5 bases clipped from V and 12 bases from J, the junction kept 7 bases outside the gene matches. The CDR3 region has the DNA TGTGCCAGCAGCGCGCGGGGACTACTGCAGTTCTTC. It yields the protein CASSARGLLQFF.

V and J are TRBV29-1 and TRBJ1-1; D is ambiguous. Trimming stripped 3 bases from V and 0 bases from J, with 8 bases between. CDR1 is SQVTM, CDR2 ANQGSEA, per germline. This CDR3 comprises 13 residues. CDR3 bases: TGCAGCGTTGACAGCAAAGTGAACACTGAAGCTTTCTTT. Residues: CSVDSKVNTEAFF.

This clonotype was picked up a small number of times. CDR3 nucleotide sequence: TGCAGCGTTGGGGGCACCCCGGGGGATACGCAGTATTTT. This gives the protein CSVGGTPGDTQYF. The J gene is TRBJ2-3, the V gene TRBV29-1; D tentatively reads TRBD1 or TRBD2 (5 bases each). Trimming shortened V by 4 bases and J by 6 bases, and 14 bases separated the two germline ends. This CDR3 has 13 residues. CDR1 and CDR2 (germline): SQVTM, ANQGSEA.

This clonotype was observed a few times. V is TRBV20-1 and J is TRBJ2-7; 10 nucleotides line up with TRBD2. CDR1 DFQATT and CDR2 SNEGSKA come from the germline V gene (reference sequence). This CDR3 has 17 amino acids. The V gene end was trimmed by 4 bases and the J gene end by 1 base; junction bases not matched to a gene: 13. The CDR3 here is CSATSASGGASSYEQYF. The DNA of the CDR3 is TGCAGTGCTACCTCGGCGAGCGGGGGGGCCTCGTCCTACGAGCAGTACTTC.

This clonotype was seen only a few times. V gene TRBV6-2 or TRBV6-3 combines with J gene TRBJ2-5; 13 nucleotides align to TRBD2. The end of the DNA is better explained by TRBJ2-7, so the J call may be wrong. CDR3 length: 15 amino acids. CDR1 is MNHEY, CDR2 SVGEGT, per germline. CDR3 in amino acids: CASSRTSGSIYEQYF. In DNA form, the CDR3 reads TGTGCCAGCAGTCGGACTAGCGGGAGTATCTACGAGCAGTACTTC.

This clonotype was recorded a few times. This chain uses TRBV3-1 with TRBJ1-4; unclear D gene. The CDR3 consists of 12 residues. Looked up from germline, CDR1 is LGHDT and CDR2 is YNNKEL (reference sequence). Trimming left V 4 bases short and J 8 bases short, with 8 bases between. The CDR3 bases are TGTGCCAGCAGCCCGGTGGGAGAAAAACTGTTTTTT. It codes for CASSPVGEKLFF.

This clonotype was seen repeatedly, ten times or more. The chain is built from TRBV14 and TRBJ2-1; D is unresolved. The V gene lost 4 bases and the J gene lost 0 bases, with 10 bases spanning the gap. Germline CDR1 reads SGHDN; CDR2 reads FVKESK. This CDR3 is 15 amino acids long. CDR3: CASSPDLSSYNEQFF. The CDR3 nucleotides read TGTGCCAGCAGCCCCGACTTAAGCTCCTACAATGAGCAGTTCTTC.

J is TRBJ2-3 and V is TRBV9, with a possible D match to TRBD2 (5 bases). Trimming took off 0 bases at V and 1 base at J, with 9 bases between the two ends. The CDR3 sequence is 15 residues long. Germline V gives CDR1 SGDLS, CDR2 YYNGEE. The CDR3 sequence is CASSVGAAGTDTQYF. As DNA, the CDR3 is TGTGCCAGCAGCGTAGGGGCAGCGGGCACAGATACGCAGTATTTT. The variable domain in full, with the rest retrieved from reference TRBV9 and TRBJ2-3, is DSGVTQTPKHLITATGQRVTLRCSPRSGDLSVYWYQQSLDQGLQFLIQYYNGEERAKGNILERFSAQQFPDLHSELNLSSLELGDSALYFCASSVGAAGTDTQYFGPGTRLTVL.

There are a few counts of this clonotype. J is TRBJ1-5 and V is TRBV20-1; D unresolved. Germline CDR1 and CDR2: DFQATT and SNEGSKA (reference sequence). This CDR3 region has 13 residues. V gave up 3 bases and J gave up 5 bases, with 11 bases separating them. Written as DNA, the CDR3 is TGCAGTGCTAGCCCCCGTTCTGATCAGCCCCAGCATTTT. It is translated as CSASPRSDQPQHF.

At least ten counts were recorded for this clonotype. The chain links TRBV27 to TRBJ2-3; TRBD2 might be the D (6 bases). V was clipped by 4 bases and J by 0 bases, with 14 bases between them. This CDR3 is 16 amino acids long. Germline CDR1 is MNHEY and CDR2 is SMNVEV (reference sequence). The DNA of the CDR3 is TGTGCCAGCAGTTCCCCCAGCGGGCCGAGCACAGATACGCAGTATTTT. The encoded protein is CASSSPSGPSTDTQYF.

This chain connects TRBV4-3 to TRBJ1-4; D is unclear. V gave up 0 bases and J gave up 11 bases, with 16 bases separating them. The germline gives CDR1 LGHNA, CDR2 YSLEER. The CDR3 spans 15 residues. The CDR3 DNA follows: TGCGCCAGCAGCCAAGAGGAGAGGGCGGCAGAGAAACTGTTTTTT. This encodes CASSQEERAAEKLFF.

The chain employs TRBV7-9 and TRBJ1-6; the D gene is possibly TRBD1 (6 bases). The CDR3 loop spans 17 amino acids. Germline-derived CDR1 and CDR2 are SEHNR and FQNEAQ (reference sequence). Between the trimmed V and J ends, which lost 5 bases and 7 bases, there was a span of 21 bases. CDR3 in DNA: TGTGCCAGCAGCCAAATACAGGGTTCGATGGGGAATTCACCCCTCCACTTT. Its translation is CASSQIQGSMGNSPLHF.

CDR3 protein: CASSLGLADSRDTQYF. CDR3 bases: TGTGCCAGCAGTTTGGGACTAGCGGATTCCAGGGATACGCAGTATTTT. The chain couples TRBV12-3 or TRBV12-4 to TRBJ2-3; the match to TRBD2 covers 11 bases. The CDR3 contains 16 residues. Trimming at V came to 3 bases and at J to 6 bases, leaving 8 bases not matched to a gene.

In nucleotides, the CDR3 is TGCGCCAGCAGCTTGGGGCGTACCACGAACACCGGGGAGCTGTTTTTT. It yields the protein CASSLGRTTNTGELFF. The chain carries TRBV5-1 and TRBJ2-2; no clear D gene. Trimming removed 0 bases from V and 0 bases from J, with 9 bases in between. This CDR3 comprises 16 residues. Germline-derived CDR1 and CDR2 are SGHRS and YFSETQ.

The chain combines TRBV7-9 with TRBJ2-7; D is ambiguous. From germline, CDR1 is SEHNR and CDR2 FQNEAQ (reference sequence). The CDR3 is made up of 14 amino acids. Trimming left V 8 bases short and J 7 bases short, with 21 bases between. In DNA, the CDR3 is TGTGCCAGCGCCCCCAATTCGGTATACTTTGAGCAGTACTTC. This translates into CASAPNSVYFEQYF.

CDR3 in amino acids: CASSLGPGAETQYF. Here the CDR3 DNA reads TGCGCCAGCAGCTTGGGGCCGGGGGCTGAGACCCAGTACTTC. V gene TRBV5-1 combines with J gene TRBJ2-5; perhaps D is TRBD1 or TRBD2 (6 bases each). Deletions cut 0 bases from V and 5 bases from J, with 11 bases between. The germline V gene has CDR1 SGHRS and CDR2 YFSETQ. The CDR3 loop spans 14 amino acids.

In regard to this clonotype: A much bigger clone sits one base away, suggesting this may be a read error. The chain joins TRBV6-6 to TRBJ2-3, with D possibly matching TRBD2 (5 bases). The CDR3 is made up of 13 amino acids. V dropped 11 bases and J dropped 1 base, with 13 bases sitting between them. The germline V gene encodes CDR1 MNHNY and CDR2 SVGAGI (reference sequence). The CDR3 bases are TGTGCCGGCTCGGGGTCGGGCACAGATACGCAGTATTTT. As protein: CAGSGSGTDTQYF.

This clonotype occurred many times. V usage is TRBV6-6 and J usage is TRBJ2-5, with 8 positions matching TRBD2. Germline V gives CDR1 MNHNY, CDR2 SVGAGI (reference sequence). V trimming: 8 bases; J trimming: 3 bases; junction bases outside the gene matches: 11. CDR3 length: 15 residues. CDR3 in amino acids: CASGAQRGSKETQYF. CDR3 nucleotide sequence: TGTGCCAGCGGTGCCCAGCGGGGGTCAAAAGAGACCCAGTACTTC.

The J gene is TRBJ2-4, the V gene TRBV9; D could derive from TRBD1 or TRBD2 (6 bases each). The CDR3 loop spans 15 amino acids. V lost 0 bases and J 5 bases, leaving 12 bases between the germline ends. Germline CDR1 and CDR2: SGDLS and YYNGEE. The CDR3 bases are TGTGCCAGCAGCGTAGGGGGTAGGGGGGAAAACATTCAGTACTTC. This gives the protein CASSVGGRGENIQYF.

This clonotype occurred once. This sequence joins TRBV15 and TRBJ2-7; 10 bases are shared with TRBD1. The CDR3 is 15 residues long. Unmatched junction bases numbered 5, after V lost 1 base and J lost 5 bases. The germline gives CDR1 LNHNV, CDR2 YYDKDF (reference sequence). CDR3 loop: CATSRVDRGQDEQYF. The CDR3 DNA reads TGTGCCACCAGCAGAGTTGACAGGGGGCAGGACGAGCAGTACTTC.